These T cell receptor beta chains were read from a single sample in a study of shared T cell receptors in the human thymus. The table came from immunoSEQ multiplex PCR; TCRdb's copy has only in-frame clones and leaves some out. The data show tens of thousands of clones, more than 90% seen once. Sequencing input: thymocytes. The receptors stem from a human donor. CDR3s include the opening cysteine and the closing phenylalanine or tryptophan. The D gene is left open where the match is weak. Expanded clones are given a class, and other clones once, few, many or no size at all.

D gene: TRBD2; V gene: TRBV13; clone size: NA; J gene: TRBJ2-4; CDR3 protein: CASSFGLAGSTRIQYF; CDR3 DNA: TGTGCCAGCAGCTTCGGGCTAGCGGGGAGTACCAGGATTCAGTACTTC
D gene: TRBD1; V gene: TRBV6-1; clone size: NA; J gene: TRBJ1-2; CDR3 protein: CASSVGQGKLYGYTF; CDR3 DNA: TGTGCCAGCAGTGTCGGACAGGGTAAACTCTATGGCTACACCTTC
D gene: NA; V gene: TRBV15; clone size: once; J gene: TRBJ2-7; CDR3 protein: CATSRDLGRGYEVFYF; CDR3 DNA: TGTGCCACCAGCAGAGATCTAGGCAGGGGCTACGAAGTGTTCTACTTC
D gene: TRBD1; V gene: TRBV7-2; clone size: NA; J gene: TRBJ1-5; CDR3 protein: CASSYGQVEGNQPQHF; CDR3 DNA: TGTGCCAGCAGCTATGGACAGGTCGAGGGCAATCAGCCCCAGCATTTT
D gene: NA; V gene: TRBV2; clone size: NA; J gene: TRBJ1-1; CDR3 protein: CASRTGRVNTEAFF; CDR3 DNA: TGTGCCAGCAGGACGGGCAGGGTCAACACTGAAGCTTTCTTT
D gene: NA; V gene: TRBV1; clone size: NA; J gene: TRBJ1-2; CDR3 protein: CTSRRDVCAKTYGYTF; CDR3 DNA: TGCACCAGCAGGCGCGATGTTTGTGCGAAGACCTATGGCTACACCTTC
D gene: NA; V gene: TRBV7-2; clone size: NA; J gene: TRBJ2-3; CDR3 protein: CASSPRTDTQYF; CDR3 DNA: TGTGCCAGCAGCCCCAGAACAGATACGCAGTATTTT
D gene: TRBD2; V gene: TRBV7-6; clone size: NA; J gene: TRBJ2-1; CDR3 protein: CASSLLLAVPRTYNEQFF; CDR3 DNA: TGTGCCAGCAGCTTATTACTAGCGGTGCCACGGACGTACAATGAGCAGTTCTTC
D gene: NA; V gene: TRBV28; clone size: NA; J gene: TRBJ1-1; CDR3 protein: CASSLFLPNGQNTEAFF; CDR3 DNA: TGTGCCAGCAGTTTATTTCTCCCAAATGGCCAGAACACTGAAGCTTTCTTT
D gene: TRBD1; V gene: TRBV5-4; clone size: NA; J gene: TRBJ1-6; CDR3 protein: CASSFTDRPTVNSPLHF; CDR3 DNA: TGTGCCAGCAGCTTCACGGACAGGCCTACGGTCAATTCACCCCTCCACTTT
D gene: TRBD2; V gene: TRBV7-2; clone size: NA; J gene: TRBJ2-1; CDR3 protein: CASSARRGGIVSYNEQFF; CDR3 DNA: TGTGCCAGCAGCGCTCGGCGGGGGGGAATCGTTTCCTACAATGAGCAGTTCTTC
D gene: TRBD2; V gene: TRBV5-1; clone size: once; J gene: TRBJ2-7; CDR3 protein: CASHDRYGGFNYEQYF; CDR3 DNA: TGCGCCAGCCACGACCGTTACGGGGGGTTCAACTACGAGCAGTACTTC
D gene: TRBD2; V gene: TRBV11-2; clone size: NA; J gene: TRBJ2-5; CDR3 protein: CASSWRLAGAVEETQYF; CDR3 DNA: TGTGCCAGCAGTTGGAGACTAGCGGGGGCTGTAGAAGAGACCCAGTACTTC
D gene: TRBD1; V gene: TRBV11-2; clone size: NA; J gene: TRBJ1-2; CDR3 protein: CASSLDDHRDRGHDYGYTF; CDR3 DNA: TGTGCCAGCAGCTTAGACGATCACCGGGACAGGGGGCACGACTATGGCTACACCTTC
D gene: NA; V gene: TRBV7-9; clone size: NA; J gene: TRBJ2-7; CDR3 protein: CASSLQSRKGGSYEQYF; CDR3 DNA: TGTGCCAGCAGCTTACAGTCCCGAAAAGGGGGCTCCTACGAGCAGTACTTC
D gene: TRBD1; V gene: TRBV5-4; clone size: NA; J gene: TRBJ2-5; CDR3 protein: CASSLWDSPLGETQYF; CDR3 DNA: TGTGCCAGCAGCTTGTGGGACAGCCCGCTGGGGGAGACCCAGTACTTC
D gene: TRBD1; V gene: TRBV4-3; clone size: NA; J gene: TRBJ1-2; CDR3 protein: CASSQEAQGAANYGYTF; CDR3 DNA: TGCGCCAGCAGCCAAGAGGCACAGGGGGCCGCTAACTATGGCTACACCTTC
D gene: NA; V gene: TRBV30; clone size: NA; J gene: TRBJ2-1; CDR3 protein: CACKDLGVGENEQFF; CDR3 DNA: TGTGCCTGTAAAGATTTAGGGGTAGGGGAGAATGAGCAGTTCTTC
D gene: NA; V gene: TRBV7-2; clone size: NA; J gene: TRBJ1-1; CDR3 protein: CASSLELATGPTNTEAFF; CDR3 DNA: TGTGCCAGCAGCCTAGAGCTAGCGACCGGCCCCACGAACACTGAAGCTTTCTTT
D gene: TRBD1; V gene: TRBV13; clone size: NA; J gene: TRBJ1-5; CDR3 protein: CASSLTGGRSNSNQPQHF; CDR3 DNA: TGTGCCAGCAGCTTAACAGGGGGGAGGTCTAATAGCAATCAGCCCCAGCATTTT
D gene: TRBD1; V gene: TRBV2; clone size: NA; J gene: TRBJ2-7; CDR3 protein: CASSKRWDSLYEQYF; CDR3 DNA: TGTGCCAGCAGTAAACGCTGGGACAGCCTCTACGAGCAGTACTTC
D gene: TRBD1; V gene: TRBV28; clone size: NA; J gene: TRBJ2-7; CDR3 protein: CASRLIQGARLVPYEQYF; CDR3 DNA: TGTGCCAGCAGACTTATACAGGGGGCGCGCCTCGTACCGTACGAGCAGTACTTC
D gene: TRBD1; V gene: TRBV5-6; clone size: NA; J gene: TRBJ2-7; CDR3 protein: CASSLWDRGPAEQYF; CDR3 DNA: TGTGCCAGCAGCTTGTGGGACAGGGGGCCGGCCGAGCAGTACTTC
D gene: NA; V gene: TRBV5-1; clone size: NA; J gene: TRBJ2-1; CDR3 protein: CASSFGTSSYNEQFF; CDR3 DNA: TGCGCCAGCAGCTTCGGCACCTCCTCCTACAATGAGCAGTTCTTC
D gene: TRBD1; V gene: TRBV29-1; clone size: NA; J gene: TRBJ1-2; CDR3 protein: CSVYTGDYGYTF; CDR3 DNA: TGCAGCGTATATACAGGGGACTATGGCTACACCTTC
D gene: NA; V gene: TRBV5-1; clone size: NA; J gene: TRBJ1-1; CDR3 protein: CASSLWVRQNTEAFF; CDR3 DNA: TGCGCCAGCAGCTTGTGGGTCCGGCAGAACACTGAAGCTTTCTTT
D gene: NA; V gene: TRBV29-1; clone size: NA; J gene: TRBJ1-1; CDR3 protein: CSVKGRGNTEAFF; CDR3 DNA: TGCAGCGTTAAAGGGAGGGGGAACACTGAAGCTTTCTTT
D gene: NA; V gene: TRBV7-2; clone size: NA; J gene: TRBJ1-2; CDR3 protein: CASSPEAQQDYGYTF; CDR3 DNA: TGTGCCAGCAGCCCGGAGGCCCAGCAGGACTATGGCTACACCTTC
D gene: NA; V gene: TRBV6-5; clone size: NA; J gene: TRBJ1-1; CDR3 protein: CASSTGRGVKTEAFF; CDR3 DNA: TGTGCCAGCAGTACAGGGAGGGGGGTAAAGACTGAAGCTTTCTTT
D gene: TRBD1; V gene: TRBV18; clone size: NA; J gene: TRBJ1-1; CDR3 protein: CASYTGGLEEAFF; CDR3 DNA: TGTGCCAGCTACACAGGGGGCCTGGAGGAAGCTTTCTTT
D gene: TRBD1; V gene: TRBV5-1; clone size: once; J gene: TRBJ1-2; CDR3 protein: CASSLGPSRPMDRSGGYTF; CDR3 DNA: TGCGCCAGCAGCTTGGGACCCTCCCGACCGATGGACAGGTCGGGGGGCTACACCTTC
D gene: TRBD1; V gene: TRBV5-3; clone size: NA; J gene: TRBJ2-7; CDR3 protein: CARSRQGEYEQYF; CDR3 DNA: TGTGCCAGAAGCCGACAGGGGGAATACGAGCAGTACTTC
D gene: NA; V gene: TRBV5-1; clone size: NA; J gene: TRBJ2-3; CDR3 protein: CASSREGQPVIDTQYF; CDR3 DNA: TGCGCCAGCAGCAGGGAGGGACAGCCAGTGATAGATACGCAGTATTTT
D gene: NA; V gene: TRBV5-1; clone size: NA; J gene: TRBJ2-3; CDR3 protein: CASSWVQGYTDTQYF; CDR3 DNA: TGCGCCAGCAGCTGGGTCCAGGGGTACACAGATACGCAGTATTTT
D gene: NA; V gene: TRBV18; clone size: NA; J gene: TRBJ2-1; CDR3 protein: CASSPAEVTEVNNEQFF; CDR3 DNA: TGTGCCAGCTCACCAGCCGAGGTGACAGAAGTAAACAATGAGCAGTTCTTC
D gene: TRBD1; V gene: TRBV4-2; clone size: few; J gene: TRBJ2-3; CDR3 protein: CASSQVYGQESLGLSTDTQYF; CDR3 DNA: TGTGCCAGCAGCCAAGTTTACGGACAGGAGTCACTTGGGCTTAGCACAGATACGCAGTATTTT
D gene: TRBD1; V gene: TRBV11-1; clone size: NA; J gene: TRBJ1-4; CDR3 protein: CASSHLNPGTGDEKLFF; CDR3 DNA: TGTGCCAGCAGCCACTTAAACCCCGGGACAGGGGATGAAAAACTGTTTTTT
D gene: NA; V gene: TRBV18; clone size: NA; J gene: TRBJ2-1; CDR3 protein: CASSPSQGIFIDNEQFF; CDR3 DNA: TGTGCCAGCTCCCCTTCTCAGGGAATTTTTATCGACAATGAGCAGTTCTTC
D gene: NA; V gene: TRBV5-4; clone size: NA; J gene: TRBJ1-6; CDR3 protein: CASSFGLLGSPLHF; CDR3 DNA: TGTGCCAGCAGCTTCGGACTTTTAGGCTCACCCCTCCACTTT
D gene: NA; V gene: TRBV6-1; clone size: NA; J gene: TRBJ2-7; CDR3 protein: CASSGHQDPISYEQYF; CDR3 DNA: TGTGCCAGCAGTGGCCATCAGGATCCTATCTCCTACGAGCAGTACTTC
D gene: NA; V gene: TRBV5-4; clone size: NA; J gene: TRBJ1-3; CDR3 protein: CASSSGPGIGNTIYF; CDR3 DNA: TGTGCCAGCAGCTCAGGGCCTGGGATCGGAAACACCATATATTTT
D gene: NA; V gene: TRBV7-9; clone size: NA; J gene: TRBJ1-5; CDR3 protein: CASSLADNQPQHF; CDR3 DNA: TGTGCCAGCAGCTTAGCGGATAATCAGCCCCAGCATTTT
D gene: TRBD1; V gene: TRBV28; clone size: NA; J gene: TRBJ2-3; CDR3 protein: CASSSKLMPGQGWCTDTQYF; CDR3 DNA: TGTGCCAGCAGTTCCAAACTAATGCCGGGACAGGGATGGTGCACAGATACGCAGTATTTT
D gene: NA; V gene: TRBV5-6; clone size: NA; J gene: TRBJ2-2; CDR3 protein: CASSIPGVGELFF; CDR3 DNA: TGTGCCAGCAGCATCCCGGGCGTCGGGGAGCTGTTTTTT
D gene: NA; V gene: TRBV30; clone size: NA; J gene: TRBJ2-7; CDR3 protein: CAWSPGAEAGYEQYF; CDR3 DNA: TGTGCCTGGAGCCCCGGGGCGGAGGCGGGCTACGAGCAGTACTTC
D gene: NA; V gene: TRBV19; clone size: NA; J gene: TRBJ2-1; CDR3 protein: CASSGDGGEQFF; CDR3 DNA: TGTGCCAGTAGTGGGGATGGGGGTGAGCAGTTCTTC
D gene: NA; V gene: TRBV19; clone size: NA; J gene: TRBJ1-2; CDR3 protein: CASRSTGSGDGYTF; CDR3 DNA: TGTGCCAGTAGATCAACAGGGAGTGGGGATGGCTACACCTTC
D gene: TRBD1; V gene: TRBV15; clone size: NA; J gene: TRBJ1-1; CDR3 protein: CATSKRGLSTEAFF; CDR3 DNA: TGTGCCACCAGCAAAAGGGGGCTGAGCACTGAAGCTTTCTTT
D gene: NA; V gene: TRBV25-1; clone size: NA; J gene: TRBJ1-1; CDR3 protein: CASSEVRGEAFF; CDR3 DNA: TGTGCCAGCAGTGAAGTGAGAGGGGAAGCTTTCTTT
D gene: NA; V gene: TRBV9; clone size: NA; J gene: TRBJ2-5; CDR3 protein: CASSVGIANIRGTQETQYF; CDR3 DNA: TGTGCCAGCAGCGTAGGGATAGCAAACATAAGGGGTACCCAAGAGACCCAGTACTTC
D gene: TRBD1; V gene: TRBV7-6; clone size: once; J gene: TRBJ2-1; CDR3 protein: CASSPPGDRVDNNEQFF; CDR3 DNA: TGTGCCAGCAGCCCCCCTGGGGACAGGGTAGACAACAATGAGCAGTTCTTC
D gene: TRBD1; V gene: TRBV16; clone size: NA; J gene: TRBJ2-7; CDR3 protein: CASSQVGVPPWDRSGLNSYEQYF; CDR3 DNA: TGTGCCAGCAGCCAAGTGGGAGTCCCCCCATGGGACAGGTCCGGCCTAAACTCCTACGAGCAGTACTTC